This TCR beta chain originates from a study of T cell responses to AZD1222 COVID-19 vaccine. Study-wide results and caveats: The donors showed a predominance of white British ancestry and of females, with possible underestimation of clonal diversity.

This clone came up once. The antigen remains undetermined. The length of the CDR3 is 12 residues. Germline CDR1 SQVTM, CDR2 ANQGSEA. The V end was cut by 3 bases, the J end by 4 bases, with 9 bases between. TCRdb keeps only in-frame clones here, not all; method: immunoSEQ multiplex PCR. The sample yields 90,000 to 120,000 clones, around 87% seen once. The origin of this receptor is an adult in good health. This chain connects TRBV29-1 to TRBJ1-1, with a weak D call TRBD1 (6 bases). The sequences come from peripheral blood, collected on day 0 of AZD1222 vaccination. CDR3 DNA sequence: TGCAGCGTTGAGGGGACAATCACTGAAGCTTTCTTT. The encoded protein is CSVEGTITEAFF.